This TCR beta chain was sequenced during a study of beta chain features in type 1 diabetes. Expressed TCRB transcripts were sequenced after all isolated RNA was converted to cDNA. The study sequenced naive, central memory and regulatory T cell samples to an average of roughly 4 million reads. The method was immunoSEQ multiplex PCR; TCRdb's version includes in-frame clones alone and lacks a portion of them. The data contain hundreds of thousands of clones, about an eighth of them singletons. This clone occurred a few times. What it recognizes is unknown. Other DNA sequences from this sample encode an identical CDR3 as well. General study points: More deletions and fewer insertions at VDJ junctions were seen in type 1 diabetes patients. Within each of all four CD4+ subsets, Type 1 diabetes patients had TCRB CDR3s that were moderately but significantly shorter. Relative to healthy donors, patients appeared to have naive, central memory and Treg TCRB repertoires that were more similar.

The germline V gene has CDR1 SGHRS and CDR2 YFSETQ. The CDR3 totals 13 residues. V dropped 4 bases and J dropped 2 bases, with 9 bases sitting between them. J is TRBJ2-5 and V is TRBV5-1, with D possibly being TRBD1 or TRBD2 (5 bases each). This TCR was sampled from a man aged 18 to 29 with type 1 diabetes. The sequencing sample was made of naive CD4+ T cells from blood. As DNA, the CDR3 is TGCGCCAGCAGCCTGGGACCTCAAGAGACCCAGTACTTC. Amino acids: CASSLGPQETQYF.